Following are 19 T cell receptor beta chains from one sample sequenced in a study of neoadjuvant anti-PD-1 for oral cavity cancer. Libraries were prepared by immunoSEQ multiplex PCR; TCRdb keeps only in-frame clonotypes and omits some of them. The sample lists some 71,000 clones, more than 70% occurring once. The input for sequencing was PBMCs, taken before nivolumab (anti-PD-1) treatment. The receptor source for this set is a person aged 35-79 years with oral cavity squamous cell carcinoma.

This chain links TRBV6-5 with TRBJ2-7; 7 bases are a match to TRBD2. The J segment lost 3 bases and the V segment lost 8 bases, leaving 7 bases of the junction unmatched. Germline V gives CDR1 MNHEY, CDR2 SVGAGI. The CDR3 is 13 residues long. DNA of the CDR3: TGTGCCAGCCACAAATGGGGGGGCTACGAGCAGTACTTC. Its protein is CASHKWGGYEQYF.

The chain is built from TRBV27 and TRBJ2-6; 9 bases fit TRBD1. Germline CDR1 and CDR2: MNHEY and SMNVEV (reference sequence). V shed 5 bases and J 4 bases; nucleotides not matched to a gene: 6. This CDR3 spans 16 amino acids. The CDR3 region has the DNA TGTGCCAGCAGTGTACAGGGGGCGGGAGGGGCCAACGTCCTGACTTTC. It encodes CASSVQGAGGANVLTF.

V gene TRBV9 combines with J gene TRBJ1-5, with a possible D match to TRBD1 (5 bases). Germline CDR1 reads SGDLS; CDR2 reads YYNGEE. The CDR3 spans 15 residues. The germline V and J ends were trimmed by 3 bases and 5 bases, with 15 bases remaining between them. The CDR3 bases are TGTGCCAGCAGCGGGAGGGACCTAACTTATCAGCCCCAGCATTTT. It is translated as CASSGRDLTYQPQHF.

This chain joins TRBV7-9 and TRBJ2-7; 7 nucleotides line up with TRBD1. In germline, CDR1 is SEHNR, CDR2 FQNEAQ (reference sequence). The CDR3 is 15 residues long. J lost 5 bases, V lost 5 bases, and 12 bases had no gene match. Here the CDR3 reads CASSPDRVRTHEQYF. The CDR3 DNA sequence: TGTGCCAGCAGCCCAGACAGGGTGCGAACCCACGAGCAGTACTTC.

V usage is TRBV25-1 and J usage is TRBJ2-7; 7 bases are shared with TRBD2. The length of the CDR3 is 13 residues. Germline trimming cut 6 bases from V and 4 bases from J; bases unmatched to any gene: 6. CDR1 MGHDK and CDR2 SYGVNS come from the germline V gene. The CDR3 DNA reads TGTGCCAGCAGCCTCCCAGCGGGATACGAGCAGTACTTC. Its translation: CASSLPAGYEQYF.

The chain has TRBV6-1 and TRBJ2-3; D is unclear. CDR3 length: 14 residues. Trimming left V 1 base short and J 1 base short, with 6 bases between. CDR1 and CDR2 from the germline V gene are MNHNS and SASEGT. The CDR3 loop is CASSEGGGTDTQYF. Here the CDR3 DNA reads TGTGCCAGCAGTGAAGGCGGAGGCACAGATACGCAGTATTTT.

This clone was picked up one time. The chain combines TRBV29-1 with TRBJ2-4; D unclear. This CDR3 has 14 residues. Germline V lookup: CDR1 SQVTM, CDR2 ANQGSEA. V lost 5 bases, J lost 8 bases, and 19 bases lay in between. CDR3 sequence reads: CSVSPPPPVDIQYF. DNA for the CDR3: TGCAGCGTTAGCCCCCCTCCCCCGGTGGACATTCAGTACTTC.

This clone occurred once. The chain links TRBV6-6 to TRBJ2-2; the D gene is possibly TRBD2 (5 bases). Germline V gene sequence: CDR1 MNHNY, CDR2 SVGAGI (reference sequence). Trimming removed 0 bases from V and 3 bases from J, with 11 bases in between. CDR3 length: 16 amino acids. The CDR3 spells CASSYSAERYTGELFF. CDR3 nucleotides: TGTGCCAGCAGTTACTCGGCCGAGCGGTACACCGGGGAGCTGTTTTTT.

The chain recombines TRBV5-5 with TRBJ1-4; D is ambiguous. The V end was cut by 2 bases, the J end by 0 bases, with 8 bases between. Germline V gene lookup returns CDR1 SGHKS and CDR2 YYEKEE (reference sequence). This CDR3 has 15 amino acids. Here the CDR3 DNA reads TGTGCCAGCAGCTTCGGTGGGGCAACTAATGAAAAACTGTTTTTT. It translates to CASSFGGATNEKLFF. The full variable domain, rest sourced from reference TRBV5-5 and TRBJ1-4, is DAGVTQSPTHLIKTRGQQVTLRCSPISGHKSVSWYQQVLGQGPQFIFQYYEKEERGRGNFPDRFSARQFPNYSSELNVNALLLGDSALYLCASSFGGATNEKLFFGSGTQLSVL.

This clone was detected only a few times. This rearrangement joins TRBV19 to TRBJ1-5; 7 bases match TRBD1. The CDR3 length is 16 residues. The V gene end was trimmed by 6 bases and the J gene end by 6 bases; junction bases not matched to a gene: 14. The germline gives CDR1 LNHDA, CDR2 SQIVND (reference sequence). CDR3 sequence: CASRNLKGQSVQPQHF. The DNA of the CDR3 is TGTGCCAGTAGAAACCTGAAGGGACAGTCGGTTCAGCCCCAGCATTTT.

The genes are TRBV7-9 and TRBJ1-1, with D perhaps TRBD1 (5 bases). V was pared by 5 bases and J by 0 bases, with 19 bases between. CDR3 length: 17 residues. CDR1 and CDR2 (germline): SEHNR, FQNEAQ (reference sequence). This chain's CDR3 is CASSAPGREGVNTEAFF. Written as DNA, the CDR3 is TGTGCCAGCAGCGCCCCAGGGAGGGAGGGCGTGAACACTGAAGCTTTCTTT. Based on the CDR3 plus reference TRBV7-9 and TRBJ1-1, the full variable domain is DTGVSQNPRHKITKRGQNVTFRCDPISEHNRLYWYRQTLGQGPEFLTYFQNEAQLEKSRLLSDRFSAERPKGSFSTLEIQRTEQGDSAMYLCASSAPGREGVNTEAFFGQGTRLTVV.

This clone appeared a few times. This chain joins TRBV29-1 and TRBJ2-3; 7 bases map to TRBD1. CDR3 size: 17 residues. Looked up from germline, CDR1 is SQVTM and CDR2 is ANQGSEA. V lost 3 bases, J lost 6 bases, and 18 bases stayed unmatched. CDR3 in DNA: TGCAGCGTTGAGAAATTCGGGACAGCCAGAAGGAAGGATACGCAGTATTTT. The encoded protein is CSVEKFGTARRKDTQYF.

This clone was counted a few times. The chain is built from TRBV4-2 and TRBJ1-3; weak D call: TRBD1 (5 bases). Between the trimmed V and J ends, which lost 6 bases and 1 base, there was a span of 10 bases. CDR1 is LGHNA and CDR2 is YNFKEQ in the germline V gene. CDR3 length: 14 amino acids. CDR3 in DNA: TGTGCCAGCAGACTAGGGGCATCTGGAAACACCATATATTTT. Translating it yields CASRLGASGNTIYF.

The CDR3 spells CASSTGSNYGYTF. The CDR3 DNA reads as TGTGCCAGCAGTACAGGTTCTAACTATGGCTACACCTTC. This sequence joins TRBV6-5 and TRBJ1-2, with D perhaps matching TRBD1 (5 bases). CDR1 and CDR2 (germline): MNHEY, SVGAGI. The V end was cut by 5 bases, the J end by 0 bases, with 7 bases between. This CDR3 contains 13 residues.

For the CDR3, the DNA is TGTGCCATCAGTGAGTCGTGGGGCGAAAAACTGTTTTTT. It encodes CAISESWGEKLFF. The chain has TRBV10-3 and TRBJ1-4, with D maybe TRBD1 (5 bases). The CDR3 totals 13 residues. Trimming pared 0 bases from V and 8 bases from J, leaving 7 bases between. Germline CDR1 is ENHRY and CDR2 is SYGVKD.

The J gene is TRBJ2-6, the V gene TRBV27; unclear D gene. Trimming cost V 6 bases and J 0 bases, with 3 bases left between them. This CDR3 has 13 amino acids. CDR1 and CDR2 (germline): MNHEY, SMNVEV (reference sequence). This CDR3 reads CASRNSGANVLTF. The CDR3 nucleotides are TGTGCCAGCAGGAACTCTGGGGCCAACGTCCTGACTTTC.

This clone was seen a single time. V usage is TRBV2 and J usage is TRBJ2-7, with D maybe TRBD2 (5 bases). Germline CDR1 and CDR2: SNHLY and FYNNEI. V was clipped by 4 bases and J by 6 bases, with 19 bases between them. The CDR3 is 15 residues long. The CDR3 DNA is TGTGCCAGCAGTGTAGATCCCGCGGGCGGGCTCGAGCAGTACTTC. This gives the protein CASSVDPAGGLEQYF.

The J gene is TRBJ2-1, the V gene TRBV15; the D gene is possibly TRBD2 (6 bases). Germline CDR1 is LNHNV and CDR2 is YYDKDF (reference sequence). V was trimmed by 1 base and J by 3 bases, leaving 7 bases between them. The CDR3 is made up of 14 amino acids. The chain's CDR3 is CATSRGGGYNEQFF. The CDR3 DNA is TGTGCCACCAGCAGAGGGGGAGGCTACAATGAGCAGTTCTTC.

This clone was observed a single time. CDR3 sequence: CASSFGLAGLYNEQFF. The CDR3 coding sequence is TGTGCCAGCAGCTTCGGGTTAGCGGGGCTCTACAATGAGCAGTTCTTC. The chain couples TRBV5-5 to TRBJ2-1; TRBD2 matches 8 bases. This CDR3 has 16 amino acids. The J segment lost 3 bases and the V segment lost 2 bases, leaving 7 bases of the junction unmatched. Per the germline V gene, CDR1 is SGHKS and CDR2 is YYEKEE (reference sequence).